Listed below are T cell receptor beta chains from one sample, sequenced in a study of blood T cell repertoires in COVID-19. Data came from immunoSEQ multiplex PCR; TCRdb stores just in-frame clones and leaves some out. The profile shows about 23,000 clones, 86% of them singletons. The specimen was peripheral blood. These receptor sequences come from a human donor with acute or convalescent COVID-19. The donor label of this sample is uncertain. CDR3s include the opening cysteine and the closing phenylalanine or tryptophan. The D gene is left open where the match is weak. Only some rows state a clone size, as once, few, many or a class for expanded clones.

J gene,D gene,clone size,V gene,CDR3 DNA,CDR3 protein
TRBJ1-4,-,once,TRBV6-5,TGTGCCAGCAGGCCAGGCGCTAATGAAAAACTGTTTTTT,CASRPGANEKLFF
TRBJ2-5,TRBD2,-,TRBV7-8,TGTGCCAGCAGCTCCTACCCTAGCGGGGGTCAAGAGACCCAGTACTTC,CASSSYPSGGQETQYF
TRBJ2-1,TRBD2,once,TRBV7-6,TGTGCCAGCAGCCTGAGGACTAGCGGGAACAATGAGCAGTTCTTC,CASSLRTSGNNEQFF
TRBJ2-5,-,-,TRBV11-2,TGTGCCAGCACAGACCAAGAGACCCAGTACTTC,CASTDQETQYF
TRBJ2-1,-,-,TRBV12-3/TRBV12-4,TGTGCCACACAGCCGGGGGGCCATGAGCAGTTCTTC,CATQPGGHEQFF
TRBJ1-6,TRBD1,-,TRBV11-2,TGTGCCAGCAGCCTAGAGGGACAGTATAATTCACCCCTCCACTTT,CASSLEGQYNSPLHF
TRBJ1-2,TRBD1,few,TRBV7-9,TGTGCCAGCCGAGGGACAGGGTCTCCCTATGGCTACACCTTC,CASRGTGSPYGYTF
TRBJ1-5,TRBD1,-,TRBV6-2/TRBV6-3,TGTGCCAGCAGTTGGACAGGGGGTATCAATCAGCCCCAGCATTTT,CASSWTGGINQPQHF
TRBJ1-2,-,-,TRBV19,TGTGCCAGTAATATCAGGGAAAGTGGCTACACCTTC,CASNIRESGYTF
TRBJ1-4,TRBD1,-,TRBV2,TGTGCCAGCATTCCAGACAGGGGGGGAGAAAAACTGTTTTTT,CASIPDRGGEKLFF
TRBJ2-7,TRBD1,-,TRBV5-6,TGTGCCAGCAGCGAGACAGGGAGCTCCTACGAGCAGTACTTC,CASSETGSSYEQYF
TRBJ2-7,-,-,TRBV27,TGTGCCAGCAGTTTAAGGGGGACCAGTTCCTACGAGCAGTACTTC,CASSLRGTSSYEQYF
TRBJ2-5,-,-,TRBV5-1,TGCGCCAGCAGCCGAGGTGGGGAGACCCAGTACTTC,CASSRGGETQYF
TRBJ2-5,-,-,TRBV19,TGTGCCAGTAGTATCAGGGGTGGAGAAGAGACCCAGTACTTC,CASSIRGGEETQYF
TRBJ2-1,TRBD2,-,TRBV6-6,TGTGCCAGCAGTCGCGGACTAGCGGTTCCAGTTTTCGATGAGCAGTTCTTC,CASSRGLAVPVFDEQFF
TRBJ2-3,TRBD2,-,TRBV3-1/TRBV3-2,TGTGCCAGCAACGCGGGCCCAGGGGCGGGACTAGCGGGGGGGCAAACAGATACGCAGTATTTT,CASNAGPGAGLAGGQTDTQYF
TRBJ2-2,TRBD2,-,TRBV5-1,TGCGCCAGCAGCCGACTAGCGGGGGACCCGAACACCGGGGAGCTGTTTTTT,CASSRLAGDPNTGELFF
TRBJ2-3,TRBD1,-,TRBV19,TGTGCCAGTCGTAGACAGGGTACAGATACGCAGTATTTT,CASRRQGTDTQYF
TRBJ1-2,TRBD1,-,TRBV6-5,TGTGCCAGCAGCCGAGACAGGGTTGGGGGCTACACCTTC,CASSRDRVGGYTF
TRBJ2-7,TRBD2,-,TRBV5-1,TGCGCCAGCAGGATGGGGAGCGGGAGTATCTACGAGCAGTACTTC,CASRMGSGSIYEQYF